This record covers a single T cell receptor (beta chain). Relative to the germline gene, one junction end is altered; a read error may explain this. This record belongs to a study of CD8 T cells in Susac syndrome. The CDR3 sequence is 12 residues long. Germline lookup yields CDR1 DFQATT and CDR2 SNEGSKA (reference sequence). It was with random hexamers that roughly 0.45 to 1 ug RNA was reverse transcribed. TCRdb called the immunoSEQ multiplex PCR reads again in MiXCR, with one record for every CDR3 protein. Among 95,000 to 150,000 distinct CDR3 sequences listed, approximately 96% were seen once. The sequenced sample consisted of CD8+ T cells from PBMCs. The sequence derives from a human donor with Susac syndrome. The chain links TRBV20-1 to TRBJ1-1; no reliable D call. In nucleotides, the CDR3 is TGCAGTGTTAGAGGGCTAGACACTGAAGCTTTCTTT. Amino acid sequence: CSVRGLDTEAFF.